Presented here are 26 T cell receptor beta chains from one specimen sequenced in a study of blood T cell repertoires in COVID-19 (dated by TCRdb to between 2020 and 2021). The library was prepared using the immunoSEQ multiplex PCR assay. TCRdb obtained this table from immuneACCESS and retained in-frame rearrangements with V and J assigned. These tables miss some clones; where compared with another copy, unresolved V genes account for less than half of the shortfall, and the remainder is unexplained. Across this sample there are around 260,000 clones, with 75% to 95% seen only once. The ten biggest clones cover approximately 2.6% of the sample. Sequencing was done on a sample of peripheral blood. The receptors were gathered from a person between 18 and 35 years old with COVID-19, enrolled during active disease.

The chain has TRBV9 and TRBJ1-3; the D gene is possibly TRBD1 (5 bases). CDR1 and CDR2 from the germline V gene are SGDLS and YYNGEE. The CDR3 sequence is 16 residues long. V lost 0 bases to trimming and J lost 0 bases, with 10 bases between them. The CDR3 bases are TGTGCCAGCAGCGTAGACAGGTTCAGCTCTGGAAACACCATATATTTT. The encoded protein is CASSVDRFSSGNTIYF.

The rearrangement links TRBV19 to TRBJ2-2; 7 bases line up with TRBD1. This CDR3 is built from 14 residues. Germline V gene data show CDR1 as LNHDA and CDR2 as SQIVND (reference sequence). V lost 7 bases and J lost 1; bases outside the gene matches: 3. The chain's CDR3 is CASMGTENTGELFF. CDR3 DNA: TGTGCCAGTATGGGGACAGAGAACACCGGGGAGCTGTTTTTT.

The CDR3 region is CASSFIQGGSPLHF. Written as DNA, the CDR3 is TGTGCCAGCAGCTTTATACAGGGGGGTTCACCCCTCCACTTT. V and J are TRBV7-8 and TRBJ1-6; 8 bases line up with TRBD1. Germline loops: CDR1 SGHVS, CDR2 FQNEAQ. CDR3 length: 14 residues. The J segment lost 9 bases and the V segment lost 3 bases, leaving 4 bases of the junction unmatched. The full variable domain, rest sourced from reference TRBV7-8 and TRBJ1-6, is GAGVSQSPRYKVAKRGQDVALRCDPISGHVSLFWYQQALGQGPEFLTYFQNEAQLDKSGLPSDRFFAERPEGSVSTLKIQRTQQEDSAVYLCASSFIQGGSPLHFGNGTRLTVT.

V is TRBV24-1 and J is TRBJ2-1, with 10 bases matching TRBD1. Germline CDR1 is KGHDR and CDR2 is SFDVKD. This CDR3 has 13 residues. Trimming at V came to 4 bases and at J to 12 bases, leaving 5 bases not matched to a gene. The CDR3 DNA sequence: TGTGCCACCAGTGAAGTGACAGGGGGCGTGCAGTTCTTC. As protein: CATSEVTGGVQFF.

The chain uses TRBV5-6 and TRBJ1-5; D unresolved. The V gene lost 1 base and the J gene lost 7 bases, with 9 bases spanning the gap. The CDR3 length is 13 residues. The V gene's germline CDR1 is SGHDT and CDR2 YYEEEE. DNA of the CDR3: TGTGCCAGCAGCTTGAGCCGTTGGCAGCCCCAGCATTTT. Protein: CASSLSRWQPQHF.

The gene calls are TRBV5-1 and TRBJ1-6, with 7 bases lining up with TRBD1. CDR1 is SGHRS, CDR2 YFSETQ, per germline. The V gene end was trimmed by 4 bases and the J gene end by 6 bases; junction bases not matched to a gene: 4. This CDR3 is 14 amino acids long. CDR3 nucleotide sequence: TGCGCCAGCAGCATAGGACAGGCTAATTCACCCCTCCACTTT. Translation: CASSIGQANSPLHF.

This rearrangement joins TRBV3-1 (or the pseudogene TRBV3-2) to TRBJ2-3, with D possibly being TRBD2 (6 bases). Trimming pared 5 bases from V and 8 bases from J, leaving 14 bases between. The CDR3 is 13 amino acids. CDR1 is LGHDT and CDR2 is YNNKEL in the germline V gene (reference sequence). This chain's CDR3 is CASSGWGESTQYF. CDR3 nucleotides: TGTGCCAGCAGCGGATGGGGGGAGAGTACGCAGTATTTT.

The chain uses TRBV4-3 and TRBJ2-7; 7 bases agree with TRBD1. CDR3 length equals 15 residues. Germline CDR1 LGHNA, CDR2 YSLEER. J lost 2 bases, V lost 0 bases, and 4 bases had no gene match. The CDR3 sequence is CASSQDWDSTYEQYF. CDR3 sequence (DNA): TGCGCCAGCAGCCAAGATTGGGACAGCACCTACGAGCAGTACTTC.

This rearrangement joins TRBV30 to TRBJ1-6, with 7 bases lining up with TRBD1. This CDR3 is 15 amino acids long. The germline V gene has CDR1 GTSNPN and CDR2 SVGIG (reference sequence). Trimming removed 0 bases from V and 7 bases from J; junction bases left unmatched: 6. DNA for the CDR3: TGTGCCTGGAGTGTACGGGACAGACTAAATTCACCCCTCCACTTT. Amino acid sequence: CAWSVRDRLNSPLHF.

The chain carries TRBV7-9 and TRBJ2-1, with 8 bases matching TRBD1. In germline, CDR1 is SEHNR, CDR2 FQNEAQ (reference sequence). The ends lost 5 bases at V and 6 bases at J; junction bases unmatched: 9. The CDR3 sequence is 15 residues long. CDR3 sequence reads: CASSLGQGPSNEQFF. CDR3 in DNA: TGTGCCAGCAGCCTCGGACAGGGCCCAAGCAATGAGCAGTTCTTC.

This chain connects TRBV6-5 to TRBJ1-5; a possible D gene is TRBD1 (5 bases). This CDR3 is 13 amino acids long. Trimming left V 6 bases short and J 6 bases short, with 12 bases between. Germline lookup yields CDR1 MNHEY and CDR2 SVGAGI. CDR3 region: CASSPQGAQPQHF. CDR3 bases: TGTGCCAGCAGCCCCCAAGGGGCTCAGCCCCAGCATTTT.

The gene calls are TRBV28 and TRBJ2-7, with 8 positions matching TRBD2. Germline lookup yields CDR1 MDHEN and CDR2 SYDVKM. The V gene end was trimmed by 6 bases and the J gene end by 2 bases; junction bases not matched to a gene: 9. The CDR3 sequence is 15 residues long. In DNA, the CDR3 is TGTGCCAGCAGCCCTCCGGGACTAGACCCCTACGAGCAGTACTTC. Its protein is CASSPPGLDPYEQYF.

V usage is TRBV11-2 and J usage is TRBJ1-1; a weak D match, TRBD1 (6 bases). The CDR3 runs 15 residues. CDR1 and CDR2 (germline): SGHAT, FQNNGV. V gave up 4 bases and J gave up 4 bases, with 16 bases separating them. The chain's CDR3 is CASSSWGGQGTEAFF. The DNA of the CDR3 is TGTGCCAGCAGCTCCTGGGGGGGGCAAGGCACTGAAGCTTTCTTT. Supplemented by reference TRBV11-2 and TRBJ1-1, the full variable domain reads EAGVAQSPRYKIIEKRQSVAFWCNPISGHATLYWYQQILGQGPKLLIQFQNNGVVDDSQLPKDRFSAERLKGVDSTLKIQPAKLEDSAVYLCASSSWGGQGTEAFFGQGTRLTVV.

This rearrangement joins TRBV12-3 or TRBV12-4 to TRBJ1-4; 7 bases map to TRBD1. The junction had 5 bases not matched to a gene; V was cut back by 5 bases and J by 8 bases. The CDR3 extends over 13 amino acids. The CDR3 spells CASSPRQGEKLFF. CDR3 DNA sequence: TGTGCCAGCAGTCCAAGACAGGGCGAAAAACTGTTTTTT.

The DNA of the CDR3 is TGTGCCAGCTCGGCGGGACAGGGGGCGGCGGCCTACGAGCAGTACTTC. The encoded protein is CASSAGQGAAAYEQYF. V is TRBV18 and J is TRBJ2-7; 12 bases are a match to TRBD1. J lost 2 bases, V lost 6 bases, and 8 bases had no gene match. In germline, CDR1 is KGHSH, CDR2 LQKENI. The CDR3 runs to 16 residues.

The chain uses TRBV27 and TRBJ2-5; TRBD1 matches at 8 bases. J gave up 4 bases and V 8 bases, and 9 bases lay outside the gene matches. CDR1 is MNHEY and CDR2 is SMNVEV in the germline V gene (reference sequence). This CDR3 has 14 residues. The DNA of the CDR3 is TGTGCCAGCCGACGAGCAGGGGGCGGAGAGACCCAGTACTTC. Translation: CASRRAGGGETQYF.

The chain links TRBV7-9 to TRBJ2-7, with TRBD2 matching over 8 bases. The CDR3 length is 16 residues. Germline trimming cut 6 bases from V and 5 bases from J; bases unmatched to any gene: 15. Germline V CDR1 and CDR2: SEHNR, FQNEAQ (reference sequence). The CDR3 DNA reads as TGTGCCAGCAGTTCCTTCGGGGGGGCGCTTGTCGACGAGCAGTACTTC. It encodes CASSSFGGALVDEQYF.

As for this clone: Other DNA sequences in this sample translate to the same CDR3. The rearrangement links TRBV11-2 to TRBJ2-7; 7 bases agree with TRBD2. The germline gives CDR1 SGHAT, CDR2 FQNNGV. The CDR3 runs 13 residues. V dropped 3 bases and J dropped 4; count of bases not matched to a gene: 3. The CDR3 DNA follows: TGTGCCAGCAGCTTCGGCGGGGGATACGAGCAGTACTTC. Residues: CASSFGGGYEQYF.

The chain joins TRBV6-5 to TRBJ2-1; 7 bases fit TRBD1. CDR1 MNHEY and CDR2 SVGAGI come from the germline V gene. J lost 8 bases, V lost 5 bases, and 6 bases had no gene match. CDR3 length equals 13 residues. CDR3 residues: CASSPRTGHEQFF. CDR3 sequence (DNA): TGTGCCAGCAGTCCCCGGACAGGACATGAGCAGTTCTTC.

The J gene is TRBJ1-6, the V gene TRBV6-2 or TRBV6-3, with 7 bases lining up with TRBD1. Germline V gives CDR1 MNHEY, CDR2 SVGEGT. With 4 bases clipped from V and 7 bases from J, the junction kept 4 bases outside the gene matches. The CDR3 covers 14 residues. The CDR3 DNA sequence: TGTGCCAGCAGTTTAGGACAGGAGAATTCACCCCTCCACTTT. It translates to CASSLGQENSPLHF.

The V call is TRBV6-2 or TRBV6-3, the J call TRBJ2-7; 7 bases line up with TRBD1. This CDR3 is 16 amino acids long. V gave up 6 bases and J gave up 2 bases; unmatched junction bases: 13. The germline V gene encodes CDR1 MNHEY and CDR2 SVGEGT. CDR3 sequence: CASSNPRDSTPYEQYF. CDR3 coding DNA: TGTGCCAGCAGCAATCCCCGGGACAGTACCCCCTACGAGCAGTACTTC.

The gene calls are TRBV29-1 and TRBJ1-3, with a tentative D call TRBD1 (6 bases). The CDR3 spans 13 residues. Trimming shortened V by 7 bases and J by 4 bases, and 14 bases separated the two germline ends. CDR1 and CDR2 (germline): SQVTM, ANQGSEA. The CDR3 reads CSGQQGWGNTIYF. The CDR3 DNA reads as TGCAGCGGACAACAGGGCTGGGGAAACACCATATATTTT.

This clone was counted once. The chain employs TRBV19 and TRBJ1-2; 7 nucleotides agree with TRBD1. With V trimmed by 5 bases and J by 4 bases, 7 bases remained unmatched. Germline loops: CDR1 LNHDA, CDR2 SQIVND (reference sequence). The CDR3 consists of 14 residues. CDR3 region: CASSPGTDAYGYTF. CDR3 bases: TGTGCCAGTAGTCCCGGGACAGATGCCTATGGCTACACCTTC.

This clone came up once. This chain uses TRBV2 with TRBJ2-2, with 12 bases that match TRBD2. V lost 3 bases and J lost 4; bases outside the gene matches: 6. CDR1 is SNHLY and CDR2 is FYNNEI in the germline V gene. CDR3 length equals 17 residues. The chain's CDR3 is CASSETSGRYSTGELFF. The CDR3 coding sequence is TGTGCCAGCAGTGAGACTAGCGGGAGATATAGCACCGGGGAGCTGTTTTTT.

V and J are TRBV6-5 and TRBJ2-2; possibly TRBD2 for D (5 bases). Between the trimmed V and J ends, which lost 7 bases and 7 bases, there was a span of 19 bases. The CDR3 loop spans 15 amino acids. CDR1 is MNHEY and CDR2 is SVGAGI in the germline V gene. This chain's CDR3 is CASTSVGVPGGELFF. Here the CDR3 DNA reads TGTGCCAGCACGTCGGTCGGGGTTCCAGGCGGGGAGCTGTTTTTT.

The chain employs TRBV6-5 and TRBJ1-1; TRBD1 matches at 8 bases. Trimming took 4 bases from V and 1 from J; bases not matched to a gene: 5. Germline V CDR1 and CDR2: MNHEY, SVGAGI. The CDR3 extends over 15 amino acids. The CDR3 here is CASSFTGTGNTEAFF. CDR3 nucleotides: TGTGCCAGCAGTTTCACCGGGACAGGGAACACTGAAGCTTTCTTT.